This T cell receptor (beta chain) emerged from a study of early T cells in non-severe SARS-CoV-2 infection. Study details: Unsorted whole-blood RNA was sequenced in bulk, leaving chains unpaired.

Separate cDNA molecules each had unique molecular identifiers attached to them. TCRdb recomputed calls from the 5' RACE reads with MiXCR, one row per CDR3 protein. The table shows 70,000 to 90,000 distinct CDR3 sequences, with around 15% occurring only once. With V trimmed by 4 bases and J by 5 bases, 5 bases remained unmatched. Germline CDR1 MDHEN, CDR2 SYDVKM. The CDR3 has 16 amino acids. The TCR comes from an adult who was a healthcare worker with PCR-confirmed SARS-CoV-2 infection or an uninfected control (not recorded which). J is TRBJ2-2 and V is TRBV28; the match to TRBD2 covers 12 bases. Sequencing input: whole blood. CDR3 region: CASSSFGTSGTGELFF. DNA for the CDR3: TGTGCCAGCAGTTCATTCGGGACTAGCGGGACCGGGGAGCTGTTTTTT.